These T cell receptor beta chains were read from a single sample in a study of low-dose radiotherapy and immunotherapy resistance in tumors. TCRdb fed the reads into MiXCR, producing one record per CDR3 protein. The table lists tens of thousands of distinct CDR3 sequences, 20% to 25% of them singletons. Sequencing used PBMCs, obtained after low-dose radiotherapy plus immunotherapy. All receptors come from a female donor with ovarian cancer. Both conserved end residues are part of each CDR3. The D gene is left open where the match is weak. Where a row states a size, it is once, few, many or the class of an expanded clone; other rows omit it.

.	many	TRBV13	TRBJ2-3	CASSFYRDTQYF	TGTGCCAGCAGCTTTTATCGGGATACGCAGTATTTT
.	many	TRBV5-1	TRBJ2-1	CASSLERGFYNEQFF	TGCGCCAGCAGCTTGGAGAGGGGGTTTTACAATGAGCAGTTCTTC
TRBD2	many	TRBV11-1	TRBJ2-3	CASSSPRRGDTDTQYF	TGTGCCAGCAGCTCCCCCCGGCGGGGGGACACAGATACGCAGTATTTT
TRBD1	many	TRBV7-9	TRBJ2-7	CASSSPGQRVHEQYF	TGTGCCAGCAGCTCCCCGGGACAGAGGGTCCACGAGCAGTACTTC
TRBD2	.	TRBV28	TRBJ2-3	CAGSQGRGVGKNPPDTQYF	TGTGCCGGCAGCCAGGGACGGGGGGTAGGAAAGAACCCACCAGATACGCAGTATTTT
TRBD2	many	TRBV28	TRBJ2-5	CASSIAGTETQYF	TGTGCCAGCAGTATAGCGGGGACAGAGACCCAGTACTTC
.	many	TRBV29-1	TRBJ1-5	CSVEDGRGLRRHF	TGCAGCGTTGAAGACGGACGGGGACTACGGCGGCATTTT
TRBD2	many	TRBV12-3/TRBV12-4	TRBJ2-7	CASSRTSGSYEQYF	TGTGCCAGCAGCCGGACTAGCGGCTCCTACGAGCAGTACTTC
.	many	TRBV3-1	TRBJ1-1	CASSRDPGGTEAFF	TGTGCCAGCTCACGGGACCCCGGGGGGACTGAAGCTTTCTTT
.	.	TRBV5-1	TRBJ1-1	CASHLLPPGGANTEAFF	TGCGCCAGCCACCTACTCCCCCCGGGAGGGGCCAACACTGAAGCTTTCTTT
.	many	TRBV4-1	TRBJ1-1	CASSQGRGNTEAFF	TGCGCCAGCAGCCAAGGAAGGGGGAACACTGAAGCTTTCTTT
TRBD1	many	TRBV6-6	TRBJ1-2	CASSYSGQEGGYTF	TGTGCCAGCAGTTACTCCGGACAGGAGGGCGGCTACACCTTC
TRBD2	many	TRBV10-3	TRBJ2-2	CAIRSGLAGGLEGELFF	TGTGCCATCAGGTCGGGACTAGCGGGGGGCCTCGAGGGGGAGCTGTTTTTT
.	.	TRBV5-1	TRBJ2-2	CASSFLLASGRGPTNTGELFF	TGCGCCAGCAGCTTCCTTTTGGCGTCGGGCCGTGGGCCGACGAACACCGGGGAGCTGTTTTTT
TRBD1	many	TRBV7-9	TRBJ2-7	CASSLAGTGTYEQYF	TGTGCCAGCAGCTTAGCCGGGACAGGGACCTACGAGCAGTACTTC
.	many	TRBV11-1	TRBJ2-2	CASSSSSRSGTGELFF	TGTGCCAGCAGCTCATCCTCGAGGTCGGGCACCGGGGAGCTGTTTTTT
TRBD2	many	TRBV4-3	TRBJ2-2	CASSRSAGGPNTGELFF	TGCGCCAGCAGCCGGTCAGCGGGAGGGCCGAACACCGGGGAGCTGTTTTTT
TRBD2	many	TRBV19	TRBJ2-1	CASSRTSVSYNEQFF	TGTGCCAGTAGTAGGACTAGCGTTTCCTACAATGAGCAGTTCTTC
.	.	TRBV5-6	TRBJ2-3	CASSLFGDPDTQYF	TGTGCCAGCAGTCTTTTCGGGGATCCAGATACGCAGTATTTT
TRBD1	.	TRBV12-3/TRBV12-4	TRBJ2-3	CASSPWTGSITDTQYF	TGTGCCAGCAGTCCCTGGACAGGGTCAATCACAGATACGCAGTATTTT
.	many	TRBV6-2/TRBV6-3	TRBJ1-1	CASSYLRGGNTEAFF	TGTGCCAGCAGTTACCTGCGAGGGGGTAACACTGAAGCTTTCTTT
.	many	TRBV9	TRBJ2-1	CASSVRLRGDSYNEQFF	TGTGCCAGCAGCGTAAGGCTTCGGGGTGACTCCTACAATGAGCAGTTCTTC
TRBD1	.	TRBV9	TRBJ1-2	CASSVGQGANGYTF	TGTGCCAGCAGCGTAGGGCAGGGGGCTAATGGCTACACCTTC
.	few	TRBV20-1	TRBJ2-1	CSASPGPGEGEQFF	TGCAGTGCATCACCGGGACCCGGGGAAGGTGAGCAGTTCTTC
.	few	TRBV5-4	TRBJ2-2	CASGGRGRTGELFF	TGTGCCAGCGGCGGGCGGGGCCGGACCGGGGAGCTGTTTTTT
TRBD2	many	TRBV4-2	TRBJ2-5	CASSQPTSGGETQYF	TGTGCCAGCAGCCAACCGACTAGCGGGGGGGAGACCCAGTACTTC